This record concerns one T cell receptor beta chain sequence. Its target is unknown. This entry comes from a study of T cell repertoires in cytomegalovirus infection. Study-wide context: The public TCR beta signatures pointed to both CMV infection and matching HLA type.

V was trimmed by 6 bases and J by 2 bases, leaving 16 bases between them. The CDR3 contains 16 residues. Germline V gene lookup returns CDR1 SGHVS and CDR2 FNYEAQ. Study-level results: It was HLA-C-restricted CMV-specific TCR beta clonotypes that dominated the response ex vivo.

One entry per CDR3 protein, called by TCRdb with MiXCR from the reads. The table includes 680,000 or so distinct CDR3 sequences, about 33% detected once. The sequenced sample was cultured PBMCs, obtained from culture after CMV antigen stimulation. This chain links TRBV7-6 with TRBJ2-2; no clear D gene. The sequence was obtained from a human donor in good health (CMV status not recorded). Some clones in this sample may be carry-over from other donors' samples. CDR3 protein: CASSKRTRLNTGELFF. CDR3 nucleotide sequence: TGTGCCAGCAGTAAGAGAACTCGCTTAAACACCGGGGAGCTGTTTTTT.